This entry describes one T cell receptor beta chain. The entry originates in a study of control samples from healthy donors and cancer patients. V was shortened by 3 bases and J by 11 bases, with 11 bases between the two germline ends. The CDR3 contains 12 residues. Germline V gene lookup returns CDR1 LNHDA and CDR2 SQIVND (reference sequence). Assay: immunoSEQ multiplex PCR; the TCRdb copy retains only in-frame clones and omits some. The sample carries 95,000 to 150,000 clones, roughly 86% recorded once. This TCR was sampled from a man between 60 and 75 years old in good health. The chain employs TRBV19 and TRBJ1-5, with TRBD1 as a possible D gene (5 bases). Sequencing was performed on blood. CDR3 region: CASSIIGGSQHF. The CDR3 bases are TGTGCCAGTAGTATTATCGGGGGGTCCCAGCATTTT.